Listed below are T cell receptor beta chains from one sample, sequenced in a study of blood T cells in healthy people across ages. Each CDR3 protein is one row after TCRdb ran MiXCR on the 5' RACE reads. The sample records 780,000 or so distinct CDR3 sequences, 20% to 30% being singletons. The sample also formed part of further work on T cells of mothers and their children.

Sequencing was carried out using blood. The receptors were sampled from a boy younger than 18 in good health. Each CDR3 is given with its conserved first and last residue. Each record gives: CDR3 protein, CDR3 DNA, D gene, J gene, V gene, clone size. A D gene is named only where the DNA matches it firmly. Clone size is not always given. Where it is, it says once, few, many or a class for expanded clones.

CSVEEGSREQYF TGCAGCGTTGAAGAGGGGTCGAGGGAGCAGTACTTC - TRBJ2-5 TRBV29-1 few
CASSPSSGLGSYEQYF TGTGCCAGCAGCCCCAGTAGCGGTCTTGGGTCCTACGAGCAGTACTTC - TRBJ2-7 TRBV6-5 -
CASSFSGDPAYEQYF TGTGCCAGCAGTTTTTCAGGGGACCCAGCCTACGAGCAGTACTTC - TRBJ2-7 TRBV12-3/TRBV12-4 -
CASSRGGASLMEPQHF TGTGCCAGCAGCCGGGGCGGGGCCTCTTTGATGGAGCCCCAGCATTTT - TRBJ1-5 TRBV9 -
CASSQVDGYNEQFF TGCGCCAGCAGCCAAGTCGACGGTTACAATGAGCAGTTCTTC - TRBJ2-1 TRBV4-3 -
CASSERLGSVNEKLFF TGTGCCAGCAGTGAAAGATTGGGGTCGGTAAATGAAAAACTGTTTTTT - TRBJ1-4 TRBV2 -
CSVGFLRGNTEAFF TGCAGCGTGGGCTTCCTCAGGGGAAACACTGAAGCTTTCTTT - TRBJ1-1 TRBV29-1 -
CASSSFLGVTDTQYF TGTGCCAGCAGCTCCTTTCTTGGGGTCACAGATACGCAGTATTTT - TRBJ2-3 TRBV7-9 -
CASSGRQASGANVLTF TGTGCCAGCAGTGGGAGACAGGCCTCTGGGGCCAACGTCCTGACTTTC - TRBJ2-6 TRBV2 many
CSAVRDGATNEKLFF TGCAGTGCTGTTCGGGACGGTGCAACTAATGAAAAACTGTTTTTT - TRBJ1-4 TRBV20-1 -
CASSVRQGPYTEAFF TGCGCCAGCAGCGTAAGACAGGGCCCCTACACTGAAGCTTTCTTT TRBD1 TRBJ1-1 TRBV5-1 few
CASSYSKDPGGGEQFF TGTGCCAGCAGTTACTCGAAAGATCCGGGAGGGGGTGAGCAGTTCTTC TRBD2 TRBJ2-1 TRBV6-6 once
CASSPIDRGRDGYTF TGTGCCAGCAGCCCTATCGACAGGGGTCGAGATGGCTACACCTTC TRBD1 TRBJ1-2 TRBV3-1 -
CASSDEVAADTQYF TGTGCCAGCAGTGACGAGGTAGCCGCAGATACGCAGTATTTT - TRBJ2-3 TRBV2 -
CATSRERTVSYEQYF TGTGCCACCAGCAGAGAGAGGACGGTCTCCTACGAGCAGTACTTC - TRBJ2-7 TRBV15 few
CASSLTGSSGELFF TGCGCCAGCAGCTTGACAGGGTCGAGCGGGGAGCTGTTTTTT - TRBJ2-2 TRBV5-1 few
CASSQDPQGLATVTQYF TGTGCCAGCAGCCAAGACCCCCAAGGACTGGCGACAGTGACCCAGTACTTC - TRBJ2-5 TRBV4-2 many
CASSDRGPGYGYTF TGTGCCAGCAGCGACAGGGGGCCCGGCTATGGCTACACCTTC TRBD1 TRBJ1-2 TRBV5-5 few
CSAARGGSWRNEQFF TGCAGTGCTGCTCGAGGCGGGAGTTGGAGGAATGAGCAGTTCTTC TRBD2 TRBJ2-1 TRBV20-1 -
CASSRERDVYNEQFF TGCGCCAGCAGCCGGGAGCGGGACGTCTACAATGAGCAGTTCTTC TRBD2 TRBJ2-1 TRBV4-3 few
CASSLGFGLAGGTDTQYF TGTGCCAGCAGCTTGGGGTTTGGGCTAGCGGGGGGCACAGATACGCAGTATTTT TRBD2 TRBJ2-3 TRBV5-4 -
CASSHGQGVYEQYF TGCGCCAGCAGCCACGGACAGGGGGTTTACGAGCAGTACTTC TRBD1 TRBJ2-7 TRBV4-3 -
CASSSKALSSYEQYF TGTGCCAGCAGCTCGAAAGCACTAAGCTCCTACGAGCAGTACTTC - TRBJ2-7 TRBV7-9 -
CNPFKGAYEQYF TGCAACCCGTTTAAGGGGGCCTACGAGCAGTACTTC - TRBJ2-7 TRBV29-1 -
CASSPRTGSEQYF TGTGCCAGCAGCCCGAGGACAGGGAGCGAGCAGTACTTC TRBD1 TRBJ2-7 TRBV9 -
CASRPKVPGFNTEAFF TGTGCCAGCAGACCCAAGGTCCCGGGATTCAACACTGAAGCTTTCTTT - TRBJ1-1 TRBV6-2/TRBV6-3 many
CASSQEKTGPAGNTIYF TGCGCCAGCAGCCAAGAGAAAACAGGGCCTGCTGGAAACACCATATATTTT - TRBJ1-3 TRBV4-3 -
CASSLFIDSPLHF TGTGCCAGCAGTTTATTTATCGATTCACCCCTCCACTTT - TRBJ1-6 TRBV27 few
CASSIRGSEGYTF TGTGCCAGTAGTATTCGGGGCTCTGAAGGCTACACCTTC - TRBJ1-2 TRBV19 -
CSGLQVAKNIQYF TGCAGTGGCTTACAGGTAGCCAAAAACATTCAGTACTTC - TRBJ2-4 TRBV20-1 -
CASSLFAGQPQHF TGTGCCAGCAGTTTATTTGCGGGTCAGCCCCAGCATTTT - TRBJ1-5 TRBV12-3/TRBV12-4 -
CASSGVAGEPPGEQFF TGCGCCAGCAGCGGGGTAGCGGGAGAACCCCCCGGTGAGCAGTTCTTC TRBD2 TRBJ2-1 TRBV5-1 -
CASSLGTGSGYTF TGTGCCAGCAGCCTCGGGACAGGGTCTGGCTACACCTTC TRBD1 TRBJ1-2 TRBV12-3/TRBV12-4 few
CASSLLVQAEQFF TGTGCCAGCAGTTTACTTGTTCAAGCTGAGCAGTTCTTC - TRBJ2-1 TRBV12-3/TRBV12-4 -
CSAIAGVGETQYF TGCAGTGCTATAGCGGGAGTAGGGGAGACCCAGTACTTC TRBD2 TRBJ2-5 TRBV20-1 -
CSAKGSGGSVNDQFF TGCAGTGCTAAAGGAAGCGGGGGGTCTGTAAATGATCAGTTCTTC TRBD2 TRBJ2-1 TRBV20-1 -
CSAQTSGEETQYF TGCAGTGCTCAGACTAGCGGGGAAGAGACCCAGTACTTC TRBD2 TRBJ2-5 TRBV20-1 -
CASSQDYRLAYNEQFF TGCGCCAGCAGCCAAGATTATAGACTAGCCTACAATGAGCAGTTCTTC - TRBJ2-1 TRBV4-3 -
CATSSRGGETQYF TGTGCCACCAGCAGTCGAGGGGGCGAGACCCAGTACTTC TRBD1 TRBJ2-5 TRBV15 few
CASSLAGRSLQETQYF TGTGCCAGCAGTTTAGCGGGCAGGAGCCTCCAAGAGACCCAGTACTTC - TRBJ2-5 TRBV28 few
CAGSPEGHLGANVLTF TGTGCCGGCAGCCCCGAGGGACATCTTGGGGCCAACGTCCTGACTTTC - TRBJ2-6 TRBV13 -
CSAQGTGSQPQHF TGCAGTGCCCAAGGGACAGGGAGTCAGCCCCAGCATTTT TRBD1 TRBJ1-5 TRBV20-1 few
CASSQPGANTEAFF TGTGCCAGCAGCCAGCCGGGGGCGAACACTGAAGCTTTCTTT - TRBJ1-1 TRBV3-1 few
CASSAGPGGEGTEAFF TGCGCCAGCAGCGCCGGGCCAGGGGGCGAGGGTACTGAAGCTTTCTTT TRBD1 TRBJ1-1 TRBV5-1 few
CASGTGYEQYF TGTGCCAGCGGGACAGGCTACGAGCAGTACTTC TRBD1 TRBJ2-7 TRBV6-6 few
CASSQDRLGGNTQYF TGCGCCAGCAGCCAAGACAGACTGGGGGGGAATACGCAGTATTTT TRBD2 TRBJ2-3 TRBV4-3 few
CSVELTDSHYEQYF TGCAGCGTTGAATTAACAGATTCTCACTACGAGCAGTACTTC - TRBJ2-7 TRBV29-1 -
CASSGLYAGVETQYF TGTGCCAGCAGTGGCCTCTACGCGGGGGTAGAGACCCAGTACTTC TRBD2 TRBJ2-5 TRBV28 -
CSARRGTSDYEQYF TGCAGTGCTAGGAGAGGGACTAGCGACTACGAGCAGTACTTC TRBD2 TRBJ2-7 TRBV20-1 -
CASSADQGNNQPQHF TGTGCCAGCAGCGCCGACCAGGGTAACAATCAGCCCCAGCATTTT - TRBJ1-5 TRBV27 -
CASSKRTSGTGHEQYF TGTGCCAGCAGCAAACGGACTAGCGGGACCGGCCACGAGCAGTACTTC TRBD2 TRBJ2-7 TRBV7-9 many
CASSFSGSRYNEQFF TGTGCCAGCAGCTTCTCGGGGAGTAGATACAATGAGCAGTTCTTC - TRBJ2-1 TRBV7-3 -
CAWRSSGELFF TGTGCCTGGAGATCCTCCGGGGAGCTGTTTTTT - TRBJ2-2 TRBV30 few
CATSRDTNGELFF TGTGCCACCAGCAGAGATACTAACGGGGAGCTGTTTTTT - TRBJ2-2 TRBV15 few
CSVPLAGGPETQYF TGCAGCGTTCCTCTAGCGGGAGGGCCGGAGACCCAGTACTTC TRBD2 TRBJ2-5 TRBV29-1 -
CASSQDRDNQPQHF TGTGCCAGCAGCCAGGACAGGGACAATCAGCCCCAGCATTTT TRBD1 TRBJ1-5 TRBV27 few
CASSVEGGGNSPLHF TGTGCCAGCAGCGTAGAAGGGGGCGGGAATTCACCCCTCCACTTT TRBD1 TRBJ1-6 TRBV9 -
CASSFAGGDDTGELFF TGTGCCAGCAGCTTCGCAGGGGGTGATGACACCGGGGAGCTGTTTTTT TRBD1 TRBJ2-2 TRBV5-5 few
CASSVENTGELFF TGTGCCAGCAGCGTAGAAAACACCGGGGAGCTGTTTTTT - TRBJ2-2 TRBV9 many
CASSLRQYEQYF TGTGCCAGCAGTTTAAGGCAGTATGAGCAGTACTTC - TRBJ2-7 TRBV12-3/TRBV12-4 -